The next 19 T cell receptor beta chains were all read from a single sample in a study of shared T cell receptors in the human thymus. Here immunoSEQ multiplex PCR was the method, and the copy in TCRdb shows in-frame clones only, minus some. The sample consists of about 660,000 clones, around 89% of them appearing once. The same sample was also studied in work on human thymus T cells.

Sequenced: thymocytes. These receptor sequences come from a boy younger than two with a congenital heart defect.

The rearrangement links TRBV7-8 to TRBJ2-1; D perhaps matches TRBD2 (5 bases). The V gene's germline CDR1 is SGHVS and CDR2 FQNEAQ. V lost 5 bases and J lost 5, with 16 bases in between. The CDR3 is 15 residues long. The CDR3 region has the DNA TGTGCCAGCAGCCAATCCATAGACTACCACAATGAGCAGTTCTTC. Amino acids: CASSQSIDYHNEQFF.

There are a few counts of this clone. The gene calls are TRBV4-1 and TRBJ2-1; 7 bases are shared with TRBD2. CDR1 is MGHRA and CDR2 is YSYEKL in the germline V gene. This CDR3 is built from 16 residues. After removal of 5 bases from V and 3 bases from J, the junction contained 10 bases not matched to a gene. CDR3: CASSTQLAEDYNEQFF. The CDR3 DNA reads TGCGCCAGCAGCACCCAGCTAGCGGAAGACTACAATGAGCAGTTCTTC.

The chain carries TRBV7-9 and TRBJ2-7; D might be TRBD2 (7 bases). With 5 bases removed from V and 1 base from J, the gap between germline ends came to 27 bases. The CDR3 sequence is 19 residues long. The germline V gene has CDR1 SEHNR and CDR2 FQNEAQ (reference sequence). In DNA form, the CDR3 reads TGTGCCAGCAGCGCTATGCGGGGAGGGGGTTTTCTTTCTTCCTACGAGCAGTACTTC. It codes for CASSAMRGGGFLSSYEQYF.

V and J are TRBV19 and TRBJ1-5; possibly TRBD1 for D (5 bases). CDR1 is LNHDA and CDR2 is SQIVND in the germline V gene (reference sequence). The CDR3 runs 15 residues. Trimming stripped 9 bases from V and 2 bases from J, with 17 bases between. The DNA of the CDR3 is TGTGCCAGCACAACAGGCGGAAGTCGCAATCAGCCCCAGCATTTT. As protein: CASTTGGSRNQPQHF.

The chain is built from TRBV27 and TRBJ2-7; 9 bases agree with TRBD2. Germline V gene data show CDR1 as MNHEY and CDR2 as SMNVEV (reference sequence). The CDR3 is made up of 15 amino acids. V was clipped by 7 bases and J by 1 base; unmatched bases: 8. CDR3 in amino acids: CASTPSSGSSYEQYF. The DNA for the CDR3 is TGTGCCAGCACCCCGAGTAGCGGGAGTTCCTACGAGCAGTACTTC.

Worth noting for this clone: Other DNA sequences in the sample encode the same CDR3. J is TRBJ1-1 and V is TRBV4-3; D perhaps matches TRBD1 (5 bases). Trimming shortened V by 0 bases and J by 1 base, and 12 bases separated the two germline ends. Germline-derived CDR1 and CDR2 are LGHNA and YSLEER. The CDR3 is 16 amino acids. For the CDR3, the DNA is TGCGCCAGCAGCCAAGATTGGGGCGGAGAGAACACTGAAGCTTTCTTT. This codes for CASSQDWGGENTEAFF.

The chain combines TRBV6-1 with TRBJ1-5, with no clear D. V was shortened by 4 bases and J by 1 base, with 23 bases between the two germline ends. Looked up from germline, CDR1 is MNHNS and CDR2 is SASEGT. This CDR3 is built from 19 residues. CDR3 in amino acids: CASSVPGKSLGWSNQPQHF. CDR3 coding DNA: TGTGCCAGCAGTGTCCCCGGAAAGAGTCTAGGCTGGAGCAATCAGCCCCAGCATTTT.

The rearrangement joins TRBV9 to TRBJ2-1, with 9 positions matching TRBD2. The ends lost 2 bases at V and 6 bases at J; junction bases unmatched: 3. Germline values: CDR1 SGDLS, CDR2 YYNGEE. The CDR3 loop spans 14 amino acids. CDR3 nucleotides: TGTGCCAGCAGCGTCGGGACTAGCAGCAATGAGCAGTTCTTC. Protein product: CASSVGTSSNEQFF.

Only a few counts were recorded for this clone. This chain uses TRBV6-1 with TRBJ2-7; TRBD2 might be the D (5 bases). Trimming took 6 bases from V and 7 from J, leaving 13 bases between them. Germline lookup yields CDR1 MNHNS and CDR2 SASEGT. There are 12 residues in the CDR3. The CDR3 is CASSERAREQYF. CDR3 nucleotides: TGTGCCAGCAGCGAGAGGGCTAGGGAGCAGTACTTC.

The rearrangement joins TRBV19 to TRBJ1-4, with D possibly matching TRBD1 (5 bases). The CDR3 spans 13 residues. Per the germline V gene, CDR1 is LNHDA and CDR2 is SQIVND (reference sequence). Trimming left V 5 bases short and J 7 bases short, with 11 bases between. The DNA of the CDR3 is TGTGCCAGTAGTGGCACCAGGGCTGAAAAACTGTTTTTT. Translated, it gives CASSGTRAEKLFF.

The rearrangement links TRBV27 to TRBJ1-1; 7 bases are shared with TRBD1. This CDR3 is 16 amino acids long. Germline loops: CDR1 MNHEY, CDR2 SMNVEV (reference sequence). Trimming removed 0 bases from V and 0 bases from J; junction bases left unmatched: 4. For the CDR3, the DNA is TGTGCCAGCAGTTTATCGGGACAGAATATGAACACTGAAGCTTTCTTT. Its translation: CASSLSGQNMNTEAFF.

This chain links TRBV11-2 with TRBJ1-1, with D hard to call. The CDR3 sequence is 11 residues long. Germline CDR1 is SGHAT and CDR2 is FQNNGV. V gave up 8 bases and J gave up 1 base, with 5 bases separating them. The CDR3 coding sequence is TGTGCCAGCCGGGAGAACACTGAAGCTTTCTTT. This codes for CASRENTEAFF.

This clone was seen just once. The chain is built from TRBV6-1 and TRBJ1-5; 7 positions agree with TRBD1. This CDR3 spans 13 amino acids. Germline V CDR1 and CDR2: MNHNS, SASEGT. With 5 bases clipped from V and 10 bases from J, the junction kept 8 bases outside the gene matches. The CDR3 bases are TGTGCCAGCAGTACGGACAGGCTGGGTCCCCAGCATTTT. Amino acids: CASSTDRLGPQHF.

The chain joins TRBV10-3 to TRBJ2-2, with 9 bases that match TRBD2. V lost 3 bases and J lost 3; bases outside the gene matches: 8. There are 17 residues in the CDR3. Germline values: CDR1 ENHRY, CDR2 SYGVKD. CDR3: CAISDRAGGQDTGELFF. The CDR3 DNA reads TGTGCCATCAGTGACCGGGCGGGAGGGCAGGACACCGGGGAGCTGTTTTTT.

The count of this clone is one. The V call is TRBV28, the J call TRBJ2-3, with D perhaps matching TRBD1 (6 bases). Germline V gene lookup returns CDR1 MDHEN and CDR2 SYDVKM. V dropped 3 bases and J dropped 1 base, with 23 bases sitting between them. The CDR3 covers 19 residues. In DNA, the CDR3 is TGTGCCAGCAGTTTTAAGGGGGTACCAGCGGTACTTCGCACAGATACGCAGTATTTT. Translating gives CASSFKGVPAVLRTDTQYF. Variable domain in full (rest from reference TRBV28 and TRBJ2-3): DVKVTQSSRYLVKRTGEKVFLECVQDMDHENMFWYRQDPGLGLRLIYFSYDVKMKEKGDIPEGYSVSREKKERFSLILESASTNQTSMYLCASSFKGVPAVLRTDTQYFGPGTRLTVL.

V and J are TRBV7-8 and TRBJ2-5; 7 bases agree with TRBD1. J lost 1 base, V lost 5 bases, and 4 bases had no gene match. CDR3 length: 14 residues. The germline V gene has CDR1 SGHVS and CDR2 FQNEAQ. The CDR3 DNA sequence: TGTGCCAGCAGCGGGTGGGACAGCCAAGAGACCCAGTACTTC. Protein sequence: CASSGWDSQETQYF.

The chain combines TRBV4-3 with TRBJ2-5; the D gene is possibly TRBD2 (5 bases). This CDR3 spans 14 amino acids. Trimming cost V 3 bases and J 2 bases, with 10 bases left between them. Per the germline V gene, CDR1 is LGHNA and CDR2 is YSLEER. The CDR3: CASSQRAEQETQYF. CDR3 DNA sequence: TGCGCCAGCAGCCAGAGAGCGGAACAAGAGACCCAGTACTTC.

CDR3 region: CASSLTSGASYNEQFF. DNA of the CDR3: TGCGCCAGCAGCCTAACTAGCGGCGCCTCCTACAATGAGCAGTTCTTC. This rearrangement joins TRBV4-3 to TRBJ2-1; the match to TRBD2 covers 8 bases. CDR3 size: 16 residues. Germline CDR1 and CDR2: LGHNA and YSLEER. V gave up 4 bases and J gave up 0 bases; unmatched junction bases: 5.

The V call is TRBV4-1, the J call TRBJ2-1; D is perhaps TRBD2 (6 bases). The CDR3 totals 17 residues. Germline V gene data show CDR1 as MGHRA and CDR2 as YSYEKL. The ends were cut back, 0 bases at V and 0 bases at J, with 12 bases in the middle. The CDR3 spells CASSQDNIGSSYNEQFF. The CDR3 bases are TGCGCCAGCAGCCAAGATAATATCGGGAGCTCCTACAATGAGCAGTTCTTC.